Below, 18 T cell receptor beta chains from the same sample are listed, as sequenced in a study of blood T cell repertoires in COVID-19. TCRdb keeps only in-frame clones here, not all; method: immunoSEQ multiplex PCR. The data hold 200,000 to 250,000 clones, with 75% to 85% observed a single time. The sequencing input was peripheral blood. These receptors all come from a woman aged 80 or over with COVID-19, enrolled during active disease.

This clone showed up just a few times. The rearrangement joins TRBV27 to TRBJ2-7; TRBD2 agrees at 7 bases. V dropped 1 base and J dropped 1; count of bases not matched to a gene: 4. The CDR3 is made up of 15 amino acids. CDR1 is MNHEY, CDR2 SMNVEV, per germline (reference sequence). CDR3 region: CASSLLGTKSYEQYF. The CDR3 nucleotides read TGTGCCAGCAGTTTATTGGGGACTAAGTCCTACGAGCAGTACTTC.

This rearrangement joins TRBV25-1 to TRBJ2-7; D might be TRBD2 (5 bases). This CDR3 is built from 16 residues. Trimming cost V 3 bases and J 5 bases, with 20 bases left between them. Germline CDR1 and CDR2: MGHDK and SYGVNS. In nucleotides, the CDR3 is TGTGCCAGCAGTGATCCTGAGCGGCGGAATTTTAACGAGCAGTACTTC. This sequence encodes CASSDPERRNFNEQYF.

This chain's CDR3 is CASTTTLGRGNTEAFF. The CDR3 DNA reads as TGTGCCAGCACTACCACCCTGGGGCGAGGGAACACTGAAGCTTTCTTT. The chain couples TRBV28 to TRBJ1-1, with D tentatively TRBD1 (5 bases). Per the germline V gene, CDR1 is MDHEN and CDR2 is SYDVKM. The CDR3 sequence is 16 residues long. The germline V and J ends were trimmed by 7 bases and 1 base, with 19 bases remaining between them.

This chain uses TRBV15 with TRBJ1-1; D might be TRBD1 (5 bases). Per the germline V gene, CDR1 is LNHNV and CDR2 is YYDKDF (reference sequence). The CDR3 consists of 16 residues. V shed 0 bases and J shed 3 bases, with 14 bases lying between them. This chain's CDR3 is CATSRDPTRGYTEAFF. CDR3 DNA: TGTGCCACCAGCAGAGACCCAACACGGGGGTACACTGAAGCTTTCTTT.

The chain uses TRBV2 and TRBJ1-5; D possibly corresponds to TRBD1 (5 bases). V gave up 6 bases and J gave up 0 bases, with 15 bases separating them. Germline lookup yields CDR1 SNHLY and CDR2 FYNNEI. The CDR3 extends over 16 amino acids. As DNA, the CDR3 is TGTGCCAGCAGACGGTGGGGGGGGACTAGCAATCAGCCCCAGCATTTT. Translation: CASRRWGGTSNQPQHF.

The V gene is TRBV9, the J gene TRBJ1-1, with 10 bases fitting TRBD1. This CDR3 spans 16 amino acids. The V gene end was trimmed by 4 bases and the J gene end by 4 bases; junction bases not matched to a gene: 10. Germline lookup yields CDR1 SGDLS and CDR2 YYNGEE. CDR3 in amino acids: CASSPGQGKGGTEAFF. CDR3 sequence (DNA): TGTGCCAGCAGCCCGGGACAGGGGAAGGGGGGCACTGAAGCTTTCTTT.

This chain connects TRBV4-1 to TRBJ2-1, with 15 bases that match TRBD2. The germline V gene has CDR1 MGHRA and CDR2 YSYEKL. The CDR3 runs 18 residues. The trim removed 4 bases at V and 8 bases at J, leaving 12 bases unmatched. CDR3 bases: TGCGCCAGCAGCCCCCGGACTAGCGGGGGGGCGGGTCGCCATGAGCAGTTCTTC. It specifies CASSPRTSGGAGRHEQFF.

This chain joins TRBV5-1 and TRBJ2-5; a possible D gene is TRBD2 (6 bases). Per germline, CDR1 SGHRS and CDR2 YFSETQ. Between the trimmed V and J ends, which lost 1 base and 4 bases, there was a span of 11 bases. The CDR3 has 14 amino acids. In DNA, the CDR3 is TGCGCCAGCAGCTTGTCTCCAGCGGGAGAGACCCAGTACTTC. Translated, it gives CASSLSPAGETQYF.

The rearrangement links TRBV7-2 to TRBJ2-5; TRBD2 matches 10 bases. This CDR3 spans 15 amino acids. V shed 5 bases and J 7 bases; nucleotides not matched to a gene: 10. The germline V gene encodes CDR1 SGHTA and CDR2 FQGNSA. CDR3 in DNA: TGTGCCAGCAGCCTCCCAGCGGGGGGGCCGGTGACCCAGTACTTC. It specifies CASSLPAGGPVTQYF.

This clone appeared once. The genes are TRBV7-9 and TRBJ1-6; 7 nucleotides agree with TRBD1. The germline V gene has CDR1 SEHNR and CDR2 FQNEAQ (reference sequence). V lost 5 bases to trimming and J lost 10 bases; unmatched junction nucleotides: 8. This CDR3 is built from 14 residues. The CDR3 region has the DNA TGTGCCAGCAGCGCGACAGGGTCGGGGTCACCCCTCCACTTT. Amino acid sequence: CASSATGSGSPLHF.

This clone was recorded once. The CDR3 loop reads CASSRPGTLSYEQYF. As DNA, the CDR3 is TGTGCCAGCAGTCGCCCGGGAACCCTATCCTACGAGCAGTACTTC. The V and J genes are TRBV28 and TRBJ2-7; a weak D match, TRBD2 (5 bases). The V end was cut by 5 bases, the J end by 1 base, with 15 bases between. The germline gives CDR1 MDHEN, CDR2 SYDVKM. The CDR3 length is 15 residues.

The gene calls are TRBV29-1 and TRBJ2-5; D possibly corresponds to TRBD1 (5 bases). The CDR3 contains 17 residues. Deletions cut 0 bases from V and 2 bases from J, with 19 bases between. CDR1 and CDR2 (germline): SQVTM, ANQGSEA. This CDR3 is CSVEDWGHFHSQETQYF. In DNA form, the CDR3 reads TGCAGCGTTGAAGATTGGGGCCACTTCCATAGTCAAGAGACCCAGTACTTC.

The chain carries TRBV18 and TRBJ1-1; weak D call: TRBD1 (6 bases). This CDR3 spans 14 amino acids. Trimming left V 3 bases short and J 0 bases short, with 8 bases between. Per germline, CDR1 KGHSH and CDR2 LQKENI. This CDR3 is CASSPTGMNTEAFF. The CDR3 DNA reads as TGTGCCAGCTCACCGACAGGCATGAACACTGAAGCTTTCTTT.

The chain is built from TRBV9 and TRBJ1-2; TRBD1 matches at 9 bases. The CDR3 covers 18 residues. V lost 5 bases and J lost 1; bases outside the gene matches: 15. Germline assignment: CDR1 SGDLS and CDR2 YYNGEE. CDR3 protein: CASRNTRGGQGFNYGYTF. The DNA for the CDR3 is TGTGCCAGCAGAAACACCCGGGGGGGACAGGGTTTTAACTATGGCTACACCTTC.

This clone was counted many times. The chain employs TRBV9 and TRBJ2-1; a weak D match, TRBD2 (6 bases). CDR3 length equals 15 residues. The V and J ends lost 3 bases and 10 bases respectively, with 20 bases between them. Germline V gene lookup returns CDR1 SGDLS and CDR2 YYNGEE. CDR3 protein: CASSGGDSSSWEQFF. As DNA, the CDR3 is TGTGCCAGCAGCGGTGGGGACTCGAGCTCATGGGAGCAGTTCTTC.

For the CDR3, the DNA is TGTGCCAGCAGTGATGGGACTACCAGGTTCGATGAGCAGTTCTTC. It is translated as CASSDGTTRFDEQFF. The chain employs TRBV2 and TRBJ2-1, with 7 bases identical to TRBD2. The V segment lost 3 bases and the J segment 8 bases; nucleotides outside the gene matches: 10. The CDR3 spans 15 residues. Germline V gene sequence: CDR1 SNHLY, CDR2 FYNNEI.

The gene calls are TRBV5-1 and TRBJ2-5; 10 nucleotides line up with TRBD2. The V gene end was trimmed by 2 bases and the J gene end by 1 base; junction bases not matched to a gene: 5. Germline loops: CDR1 SGHRS, CDR2 YFSETQ. The CDR3 sequence is 16 residues long. CDR3 nucleotide sequence: TGCGCCAGCAGCTTCGGACTAGCGGCGACCCAAGAGACCCAGTACTTC. Translating gives CASSFGLAATQETQYF.

This clone has just one count. This chain uses TRBV7-2 with TRBJ2-3, with a weak D call TRBD2 (6 bases). The CDR3 covers 13 residues. Germline assignment: CDR1 SGHTA and CDR2 FQGNSA. V dropped 6 bases and J dropped 3 bases, with 10 bases sitting between them. CDR3 sequence: CASSRDLTDTQYF. The DNA for the CDR3 is TGTGCCAGCAGTCGGGACTTGACAGATACGCAGTATTTT.